The 14 T cell receptor beta chains below come from one sample, sequenced in a study of T cells in Graves' hyperthyroidism and ophthalmopathy. Amplified TCR beta CDR3 regions came from RNA transcripts. A first-round RT-PCR of the TCR CDR3 used the HTBI primer set. From the multiplex PCR reads, TCRdb called clonotypes with MiXCR, one entry per CDR3 protein. The table shows under 600,000 distinct CDR3 sequences, with 16% occurring only once. The sample was blood. These receptors originate from a woman aged 40 to 50 with Graves' ophthalmopathy.

This clonotype was observed a few times. This chain links TRBV7-2 with TRBJ1-2; no firm D call. The V gene lost 5 bases and the J gene lost 4 bases, with 14 bases spanning the gap. From germline, CDR1 is SGHTA and CDR2 FQGNSA. CDR3 length: 14 residues. CDR3 in amino acids: CASSLHAGGYGYTF. The CDR3 bases are TGTGCCAGCAGCCTCCATGCCGGAGGCTATGGCTACACCTTC.

With regard to this clonotype: A much larger clone lies a single base off, so this may be a read error. CDR3 in amino acids: CSARDGDKGTDTQYF. The CDR3 DNA reads as TGCAGTGCTAGAGATGGGGACAAAGGCACAGATACGCAGTATTTT. The J gene is TRBJ2-3, the V gene TRBV20-1, with TRBD1 as a possible D gene (6 bases). The CDR3 sequence is 15 residues long. Germline V gene lookup returns CDR1 DFQATT and CDR2 SNEGSKA (reference sequence). The V and J ends lost 0 bases and 1 base respectively, with 11 bases between them.

The chain employs TRBV5-6 and TRBJ1-4; D not certain. The germline CDR1 and CDR2 sequences are SGHDT and YYEEEE. V lost 2 bases and J 6 bases, leaving 14 bases between the germline ends. The CDR3 runs 15 residues. This CDR3 is CASSLARRLDEKLFF. Here the CDR3 DNA reads TGTGCCAGCAGCTTAGCCCGTCGGTTAGATGAAAAACTGTTTTTT.

This clonotype has at least ten counts. The chain links TRBV6-1 to TRBJ2-2, with D possibly matching TRBD2 (7 bases). Germline V gives CDR1 MNHNS, CDR2 SASEGT. This CDR3 has 19 residues. V was cut by 8 bases and J by 1 base, with 26 bases left in between. The CDR3 reads CASYIEGGGPFLNTGELFF. CDR3 DNA sequence: TGTGCCAGCTATATTGAGGGGGGGGGGCCTTTCCTGAACACCGGGGAGCTGTTTTTT.

Ten or more counts support this clonotype. This sequence joins TRBV6-1 and TRBJ2-3, with 11 bases identical to TRBD2. The CDR3 has 16 residues. Germline loops: CDR1 MNHNS, CDR2 SASEGT. V shed 6 bases and J 2 bases; nucleotides not matched to a gene: 7. The CDR3 region is CASRETSGGTTDTQYF. CDR3 coding DNA: TGTGCCAGCAGAGAAACTAGCGGGGGAACCACAGATACGCAGTATTTT.

This clonotype has ten or more counts. The chain uses TRBV12-3 or TRBV12-4 and TRBJ2-1, with D possibly matching TRBD1 (6 bases). The CDR3 sequence is 14 residues long. Trimming removed 4 bases from V and 8 bases from J, with 15 bases in between. CDR3 sequence reads: CASSSQGLGYEQFF. Here the CDR3 DNA reads TGTGCCAGCAGTTCACAGGGTCTAGGATATGAGCAGTTCTTC.

With respect to this clonotype: This may stem from a read error, because a much larger clone lies one nucleotide away. Because it lacks the conserved phenylalanine or tryptophan at the end, this CDR3 is likely a read error. The V gene is TRBV6-1, the J gene TRBJ2-7, with D unresolved. The CDR3 is 15 residues long. Trimming shortened V by 2 bases and J by 0 bases, and 11 bases separated the two germline ends. Germline CDR1 and CDR2: MNHNS and SASEGT. CDR3 nucleotides: TGTGCCAGCAGTGAACAGGACGAAAGCTCCTACGAGCAGTACCTC. Amino acid sequence: CASSEQDESSYEQYL.

This chain connects TRBV2 to TRBJ2-7; 16 bases fit TRBD2. Germline-derived CDR1 and CDR2 are SNHLY and FYNNEI. The CDR3 runs to 16 residues. Unmatched junction bases numbered 8, after V lost 6 bases and J lost 6 bases. DNA of the CDR3: TGTGCCAGCAGCCTGGGACTAGCGGGAGGGCTTGGCGAGCAGTACTTC. This translates into CASSLGLAGGLGEQYF.

The chain is built from TRBV19 and TRBJ2-5, with TRBD1 matching 10 bases. Unmatched junction bases numbered 13, after V lost 5 bases and J lost 1 base. Germline-derived CDR1 and CDR2 are LNHDA and SQIVND (reference sequence). This CDR3 has 18 residues. The CDR3 DNA sequence: TGTGCCAGTAGTCCGGGACAGGGGATCCGCCTGCTCCAAGAGACCCAGTACTTC. This gives the protein CASSPGQGIRLLQETQYF. Variable domain in full (rest from reference TRBV19 and TRBJ2-5): DGGITQSPKYLFRKEGQNVTLSCEQNLNHDAMYWYRQDPGQGLRLIYYSQIVNDFQKGDIAEGYSVSREKKESFPLTVTSAQKNPTAFYLCASSPGQGIRLLQETQYFGPGTRLLVL.

This clonotype has ten or more counts. The chain is built from TRBV6-1 and TRBJ2-7; D possibly corresponds to TRBD1 (6 bases). Trimming shortened V by 2 bases and J by 5 bases, and 13 bases separated the two germline ends. Germline V gene data show CDR1 as MNHNS and CDR2 as SASEGT. This CDR3 is built from 14 residues. The CDR3 protein is CASSESRGGHEQYF. The DNA for the CDR3 is TGTGCCAGCAGTGAATCCAGGGGTGGCCACGAGCAGTACTTC.

The rearrangement links TRBV25-1 to TRBJ2-2; the match to TRBD2 covers 14 bases. Per the germline V gene, CDR1 is MGHDK and CDR2 is SYGVNS. CDR3 length equals 16 residues. Trimming at V came to 10 bases and at J to 2 bases, leaving 6 bases not matched to a gene. CDR3 nucleotide sequence: TGTGCCACCGGGACTAGCGGGGGAATAAACACCGGGGAGCTGTTTTTT. Its translation is CATGTSGGINTGELFF. The full variable domain, in which reference TRBV25-1 and TRBJ2-2 provide the parts outside the CDR3, is EADIYQTPRYLVIGTGKKITLECSQTMGHDKMYWYQQDPGMELHLIHYSYGVNSTEKGDLSSESTVSRIRTEHFPLTLESARPSHTSQYLCATGTSGGINTGELFFGEGSRLTVL.

This clonotype was counted many times. The chain combines TRBV7-9 with TRBJ1-1; TRBD1 is a possible D gene (6 bases). The CDR3 loop spans 13 amino acids. Germline CDR1 is SEHNR and CDR2 is FQNEAQ (reference sequence). V lost 5 bases to trimming and J lost 7 bases, with 14 bases between them. The CDR3 region is CASSKAGADEAFF. CDR3 DNA sequence: TGTGCCAGCAGCAAGGCGGGGGCTGATGAAGCTTTCTTT.

This clonotype was found many times. This rearrangement joins TRBV7-9 to TRBJ2-1, with a tentative D call TRBD1 (6 bases). The germline V and J ends were trimmed by 5 bases and 3 bases, with 14 bases remaining between them. The CDR3 contains 15 residues. Germline V gene data show CDR1 as SEHNR and CDR2 as FQNEAQ (reference sequence). The CDR3 sequence: CASSHGQFFYNEQFF. CDR3 DNA sequence: TGTGCCAGCAGCCATGGACAGTTCTTCTACAATGAGCAGTTCTTC.

This clonotype was found a few times. The CDR3 loop reads CASRGAGRGGSYNEQFF. CDR3 coding DNA: TGTGCCAGTAGGGGGGCGGGGCGGGGGGGCTCCTACAATGAGCAGTTCTTC. The J gene is TRBJ2-1, the V gene TRBV19; 9 bases are a match to TRBD2. Unmatched junction bases numbered 9, after V lost 6 bases and J lost 0 bases. The CDR3 contains 17 residues. Per germline, CDR1 LNHDA and CDR2 SQIVND (reference sequence).